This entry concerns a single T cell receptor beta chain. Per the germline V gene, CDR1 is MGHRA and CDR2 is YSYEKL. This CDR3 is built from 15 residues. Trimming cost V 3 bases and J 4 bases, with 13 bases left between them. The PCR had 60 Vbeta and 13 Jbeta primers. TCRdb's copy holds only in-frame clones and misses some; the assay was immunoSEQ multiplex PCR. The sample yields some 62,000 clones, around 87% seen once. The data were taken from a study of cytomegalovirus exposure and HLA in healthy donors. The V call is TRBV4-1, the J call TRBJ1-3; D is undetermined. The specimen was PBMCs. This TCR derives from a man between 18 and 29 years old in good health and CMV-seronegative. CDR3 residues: CASSQDPAGGNTIYF. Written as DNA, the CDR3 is TGCGCCAGCAGCCAGGACCCAGCGGGGGGAAACACCATATATTTT.